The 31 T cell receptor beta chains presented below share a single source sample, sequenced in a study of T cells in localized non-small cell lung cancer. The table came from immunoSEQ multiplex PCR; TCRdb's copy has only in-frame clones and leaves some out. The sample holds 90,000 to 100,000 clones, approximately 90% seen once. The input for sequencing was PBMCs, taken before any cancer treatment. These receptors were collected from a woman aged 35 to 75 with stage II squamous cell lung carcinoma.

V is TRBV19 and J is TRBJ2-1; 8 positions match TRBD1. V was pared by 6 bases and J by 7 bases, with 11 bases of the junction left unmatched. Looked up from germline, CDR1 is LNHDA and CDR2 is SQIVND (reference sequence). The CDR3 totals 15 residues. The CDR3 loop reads CASRLQGGFGNEQFF. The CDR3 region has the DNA TGTGCCAGTAGACTACAGGGGGGTTTCGGGAATGAGCAGTTCTTC.

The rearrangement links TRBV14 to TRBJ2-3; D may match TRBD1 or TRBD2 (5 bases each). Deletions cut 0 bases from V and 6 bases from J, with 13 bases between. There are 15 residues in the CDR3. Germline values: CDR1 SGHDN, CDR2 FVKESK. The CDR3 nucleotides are TGTGCCAGCAGCCAAGAATGGGGGTTCTTGGATACGCAGTATTTT. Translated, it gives CASSQEWGFLDTQYF.

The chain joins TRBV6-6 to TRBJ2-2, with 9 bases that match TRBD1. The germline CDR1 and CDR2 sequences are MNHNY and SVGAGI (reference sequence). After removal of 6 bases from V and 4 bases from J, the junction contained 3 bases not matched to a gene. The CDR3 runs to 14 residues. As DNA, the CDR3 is TGTGCCAGCAGGCAGACAGGGGGCACCGGGGAGCTGTTTTTT. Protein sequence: CASRQTGGTGELFF.

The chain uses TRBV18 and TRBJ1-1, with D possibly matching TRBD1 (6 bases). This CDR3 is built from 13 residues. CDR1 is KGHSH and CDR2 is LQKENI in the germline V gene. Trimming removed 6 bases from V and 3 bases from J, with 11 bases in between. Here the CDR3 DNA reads TGTGCCAGCTCTCGGACAGATGACACTGAAGCTTTCTTT. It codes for CASSRTDDTEAFF.

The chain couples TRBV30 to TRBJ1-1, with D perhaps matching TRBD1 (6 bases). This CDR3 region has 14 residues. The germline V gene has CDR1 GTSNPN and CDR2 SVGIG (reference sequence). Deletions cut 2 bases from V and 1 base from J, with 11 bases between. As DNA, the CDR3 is TGTGCCTGGAGTCCGGGGGCCTGGAACACTGAAGCTTTCTTT. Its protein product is CAWSPGAWNTEAFF.

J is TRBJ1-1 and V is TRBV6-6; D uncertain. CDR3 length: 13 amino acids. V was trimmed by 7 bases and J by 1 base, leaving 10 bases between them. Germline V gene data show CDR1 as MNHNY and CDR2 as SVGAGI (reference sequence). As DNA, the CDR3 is TGTGCCAGCAATATCCAAGGGAACACTGAAGCTTTCTTT. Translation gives CASNIQGNTEAFF.

CDR3: CASSDRRPGYTF. The CDR3 bases are TGTGCCAGCAGTGACCGCCGACCGGGCTACACCTTC. The V and J genes are TRBV2 and TRBJ1-2, with unresolved D. The germline V and J ends were trimmed by 3 bases and 8 bases, with 10 bases remaining between them. The length of the CDR3 is 12 residues. Per the germline V gene, CDR1 is SNHLY and CDR2 is FYNNEI.

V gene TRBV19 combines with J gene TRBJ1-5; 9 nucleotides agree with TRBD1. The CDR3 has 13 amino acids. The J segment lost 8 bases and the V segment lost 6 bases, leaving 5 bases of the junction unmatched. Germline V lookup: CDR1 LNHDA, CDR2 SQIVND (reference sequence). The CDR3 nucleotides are TGTGCCAGTAGCGGGGACAGGGATAAGCCCCAGCATTTT. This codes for CASSGDRDKPQHF.

The CDR3, as DNA: TGTGCCAGCAGTTACCTCCAGGAGAGGAACATTCAGTACTTC. It encodes CASSYLQERNIQYF. The chain has TRBV6-6 and TRBJ2-4, with D uncertain. The CDR3 extends over 14 amino acids. V gave up 2 bases and J gave up 7 bases, with 12 bases separating them. The germline gives CDR1 MNHNY, CDR2 SVGAGI (reference sequence).

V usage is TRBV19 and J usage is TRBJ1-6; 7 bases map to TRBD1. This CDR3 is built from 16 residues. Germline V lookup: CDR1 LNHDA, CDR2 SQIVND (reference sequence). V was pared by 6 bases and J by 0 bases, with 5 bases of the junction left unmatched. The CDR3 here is CASSPRDSSYNSPLHF. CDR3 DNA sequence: TGTGCCAGTAGCCCCCGGGACAGCTCCTATAATTCACCCCTCCACTTT.

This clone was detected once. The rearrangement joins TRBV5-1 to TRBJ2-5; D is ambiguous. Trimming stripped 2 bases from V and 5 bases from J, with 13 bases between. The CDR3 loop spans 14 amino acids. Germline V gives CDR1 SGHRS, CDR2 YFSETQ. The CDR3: CASSFGLVGETQYF. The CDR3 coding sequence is TGCGCCAGCAGCTTTGGCCTAGTAGGGGAGACCCAGTACTTC. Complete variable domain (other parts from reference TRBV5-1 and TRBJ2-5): KAGVTQTPRYLIKTRGQQVTLSCSPISGHRSVSWYQQTPGQGLQFLFEYFSETQRNKGNFPGRFSGRQFSNSRSEMNVSTLELGDSALYLCASSFGLVGETQYFGPGTRLLVL.

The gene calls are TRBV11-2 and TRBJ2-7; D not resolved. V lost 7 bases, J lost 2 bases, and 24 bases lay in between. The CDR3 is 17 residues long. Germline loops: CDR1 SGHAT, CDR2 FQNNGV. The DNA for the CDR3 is TGTGCCAGCACCCGGACCTATGGGCAGGAGCCGCCCTACGAGCAGTACTTC. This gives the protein CASTRTYGQEPPYEQYF.

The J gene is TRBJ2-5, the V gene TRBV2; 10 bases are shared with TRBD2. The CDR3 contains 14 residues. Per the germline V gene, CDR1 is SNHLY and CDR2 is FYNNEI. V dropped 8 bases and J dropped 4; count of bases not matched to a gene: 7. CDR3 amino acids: CASGSGGAGETQYF. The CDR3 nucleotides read TGTGCCAGCGGGAGCGGGGGGGCCGGAGAGACCCAGTACTTC. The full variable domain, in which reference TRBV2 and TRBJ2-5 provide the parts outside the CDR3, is EPEVTQTPSHQVTQMGQEVILRCVPISNHLYFYWYRQILGQKVEFLVSFYNNEISEKSEIFDDQFSVERPDGSNFTLKIRSTKLEDSAMYFCASGSGGAGETQYFGPGTRLLVL.

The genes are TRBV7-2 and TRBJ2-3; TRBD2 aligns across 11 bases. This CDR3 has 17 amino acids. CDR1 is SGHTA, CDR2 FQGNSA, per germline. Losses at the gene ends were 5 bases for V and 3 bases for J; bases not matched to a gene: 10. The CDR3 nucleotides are TGTGCCAGCAGCCATATTAGCGGGAGGGGTCGAACAGATACGCAGTATTTT. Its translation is CASSHISGRGRTDTQYF.

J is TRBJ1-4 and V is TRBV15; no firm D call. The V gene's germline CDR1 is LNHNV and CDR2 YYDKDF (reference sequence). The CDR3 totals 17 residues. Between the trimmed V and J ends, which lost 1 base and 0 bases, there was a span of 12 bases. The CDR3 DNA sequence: TGTGCCACCAGCAGAGCGGGCCAGGCGGCAACTAATGAAAAACTGTTTTTT. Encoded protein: CATSRAGQAATNEKLFF.

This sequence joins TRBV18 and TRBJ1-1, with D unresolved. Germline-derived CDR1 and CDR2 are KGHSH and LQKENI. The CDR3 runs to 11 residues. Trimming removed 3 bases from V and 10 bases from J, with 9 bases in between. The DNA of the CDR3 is TGTGCCAGCTCACCCTCGGATGGAGCTTTCTTT. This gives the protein CASSPSDGAFF. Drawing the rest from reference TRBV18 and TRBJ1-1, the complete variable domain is NAGVMQNPRHLVRRRGQEARLRCSPMKGHSHVYWYRQLPEEGLKFMVYLQKENIIDESGMPKERFSAEFPKEGPSILRIQQVVRGDSAAYFCASSPSDGAFFGQGTRLTVV.

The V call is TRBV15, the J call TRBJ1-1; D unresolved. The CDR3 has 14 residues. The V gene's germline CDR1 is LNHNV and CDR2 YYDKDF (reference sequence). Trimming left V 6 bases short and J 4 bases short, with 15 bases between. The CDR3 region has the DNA TGTGCCACCAGTTTGGACCGAGACCGCACTGAAGCTTTCTTT. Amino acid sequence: CATSLDRDRTEAFF.

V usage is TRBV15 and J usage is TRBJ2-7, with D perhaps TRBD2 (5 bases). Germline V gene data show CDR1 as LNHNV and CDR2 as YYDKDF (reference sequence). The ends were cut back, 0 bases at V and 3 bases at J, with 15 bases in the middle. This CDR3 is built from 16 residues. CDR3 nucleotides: TGTGCCACCAGCAGAGATGAGGAGGTGCACAACTACGAGCAGTACTTC. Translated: CATSRDEEVHNYEQYF.

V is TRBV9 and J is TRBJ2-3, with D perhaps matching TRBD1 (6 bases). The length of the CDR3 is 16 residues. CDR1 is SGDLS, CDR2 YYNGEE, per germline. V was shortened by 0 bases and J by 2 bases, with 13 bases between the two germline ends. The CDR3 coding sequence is TGTGCCAGCAGCGTAGGCGGACAGCCCCACACAGATACGCAGTATTTT. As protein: CASSVGGQPHTDTQYF.

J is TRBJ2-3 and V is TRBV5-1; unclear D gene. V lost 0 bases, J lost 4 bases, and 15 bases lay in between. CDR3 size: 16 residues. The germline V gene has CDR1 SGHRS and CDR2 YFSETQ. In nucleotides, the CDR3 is TGCGCCAGCAGCTTGGTTACGGGCAGACGCGCAGATACGCAGTATTTT. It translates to CASSLVTGRRADTQYF.

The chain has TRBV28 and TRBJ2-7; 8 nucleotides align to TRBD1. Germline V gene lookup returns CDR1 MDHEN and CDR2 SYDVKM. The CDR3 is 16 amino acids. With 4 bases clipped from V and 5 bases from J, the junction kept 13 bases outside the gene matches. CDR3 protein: CASSSHPGTGSNEQYF. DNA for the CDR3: TGTGCCAGCAGTTCCCACCCCGGGACAGGAAGTAACGAGCAGTACTTC.

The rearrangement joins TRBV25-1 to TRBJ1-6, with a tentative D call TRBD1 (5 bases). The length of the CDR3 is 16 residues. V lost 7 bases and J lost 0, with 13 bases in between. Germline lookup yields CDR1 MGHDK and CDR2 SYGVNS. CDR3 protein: CASMGTASSYNSPLHF. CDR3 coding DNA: TGTGCCAGCATGGGGACTGCAAGCTCCTATAATTCACCCCTCCACTTT.

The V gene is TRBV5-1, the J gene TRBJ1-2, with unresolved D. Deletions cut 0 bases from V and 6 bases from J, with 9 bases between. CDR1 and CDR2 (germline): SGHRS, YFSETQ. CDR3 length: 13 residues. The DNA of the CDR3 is TGCGCCAGCAGCTTGGCCGGCTCCCATGGCTACACCTTC. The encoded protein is CASSLAGSHGYTF.

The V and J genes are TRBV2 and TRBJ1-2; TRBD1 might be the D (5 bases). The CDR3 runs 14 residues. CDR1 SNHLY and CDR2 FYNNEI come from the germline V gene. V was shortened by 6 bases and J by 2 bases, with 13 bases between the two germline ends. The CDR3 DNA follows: TGTGCCAGCAGCGTTCTCAGACAGAACTATGGCTACACCTTC. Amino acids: CASSVLRQNYGYTF.

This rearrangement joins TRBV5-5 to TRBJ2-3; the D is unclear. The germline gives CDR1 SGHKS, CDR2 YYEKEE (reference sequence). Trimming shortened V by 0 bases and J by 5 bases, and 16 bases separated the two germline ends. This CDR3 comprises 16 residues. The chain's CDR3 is CASSLDSAKFEDTQYF. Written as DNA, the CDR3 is TGTGCCAGCAGCTTGGACTCTGCTAAGTTTGAAGATACGCAGTATTTT.

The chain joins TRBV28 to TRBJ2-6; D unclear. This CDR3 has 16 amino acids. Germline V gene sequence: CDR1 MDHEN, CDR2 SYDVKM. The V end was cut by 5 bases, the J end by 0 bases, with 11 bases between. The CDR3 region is CASSPWTDSGANVLTF. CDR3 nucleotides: TGTGCCAGCAGTCCGTGGACGGACTCTGGGGCCAACGTCCTGACTTTC. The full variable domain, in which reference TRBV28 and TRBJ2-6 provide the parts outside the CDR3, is DVKVTQSSRYLVKRTGEKVFLECVQDMDHENMFWYRQDPGLGLRLIYFSYDVKMKEKGDIPEGYSVSREKKERFSLILESASTNQTSMYLCASSPWTDSGANVLTFGAGSRLTVL.

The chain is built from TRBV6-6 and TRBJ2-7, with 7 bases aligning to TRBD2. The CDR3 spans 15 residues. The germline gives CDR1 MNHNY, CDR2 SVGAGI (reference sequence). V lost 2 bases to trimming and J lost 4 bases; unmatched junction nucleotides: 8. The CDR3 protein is CASSYNGGRDYEQYF. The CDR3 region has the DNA TGTGCCAGCAGTTACAACGGGGGGAGGGATTACGAGCAGTACTTC.

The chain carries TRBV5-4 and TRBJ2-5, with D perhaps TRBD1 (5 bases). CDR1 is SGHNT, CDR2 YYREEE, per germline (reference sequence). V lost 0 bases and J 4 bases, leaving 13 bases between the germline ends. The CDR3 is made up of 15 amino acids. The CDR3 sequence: CASSLDPGWGETQYF. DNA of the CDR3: TGTGCCAGCAGCTTGGACCCAGGGTGGGGAGAGACCCAGTACTTC.

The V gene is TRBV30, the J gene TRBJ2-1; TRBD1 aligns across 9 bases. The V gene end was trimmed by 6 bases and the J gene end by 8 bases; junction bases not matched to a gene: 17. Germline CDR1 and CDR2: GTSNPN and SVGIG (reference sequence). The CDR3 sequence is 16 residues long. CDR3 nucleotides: TGTGCCTGTGGGGAGTCCTTCGGGACAGGGAGCCATGAGCAGTTCTTC. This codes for CACGESFGTGSHEQFF.

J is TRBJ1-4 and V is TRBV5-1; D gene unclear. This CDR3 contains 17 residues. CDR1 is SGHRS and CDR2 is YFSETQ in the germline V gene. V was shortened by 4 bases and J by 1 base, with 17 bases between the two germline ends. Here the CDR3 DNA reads TGCGCCAGCAGCCCGGGAGATCAGTGGAGAACTAATGAAAAACTGTTTTTT. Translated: CASSPGDQWRTNEKLFF.

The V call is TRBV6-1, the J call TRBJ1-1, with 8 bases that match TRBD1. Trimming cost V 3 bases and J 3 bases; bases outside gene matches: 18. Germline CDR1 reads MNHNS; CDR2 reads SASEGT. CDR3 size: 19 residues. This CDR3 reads CASSDRTGRSSGLDTEAFF. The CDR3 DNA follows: TGTGCCAGCAGTGACCGGACAGGGAGGTCGAGTGGTTTGGACACTGAAGCTTTCTTT.